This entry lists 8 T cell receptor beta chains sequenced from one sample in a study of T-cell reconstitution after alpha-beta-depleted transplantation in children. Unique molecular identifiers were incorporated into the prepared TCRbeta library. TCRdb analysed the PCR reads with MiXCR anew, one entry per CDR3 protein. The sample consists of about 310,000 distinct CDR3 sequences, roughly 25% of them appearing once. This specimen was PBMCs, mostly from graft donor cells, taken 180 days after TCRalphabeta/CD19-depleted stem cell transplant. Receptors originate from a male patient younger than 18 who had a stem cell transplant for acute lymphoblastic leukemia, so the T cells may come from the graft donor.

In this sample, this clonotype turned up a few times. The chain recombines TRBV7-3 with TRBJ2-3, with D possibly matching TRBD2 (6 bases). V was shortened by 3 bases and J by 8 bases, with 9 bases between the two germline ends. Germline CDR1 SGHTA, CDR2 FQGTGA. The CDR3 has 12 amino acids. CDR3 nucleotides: TGTGCCAGCAGCTTCGGGGGAGGTACGCAGTATTTT. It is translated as CASSFGGGTQYF.

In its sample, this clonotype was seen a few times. The DNA for the CDR3 is TGTGCCAGCAGCACCCGGGTTAGCGGGAGTCCGGGCGAGCAGTACTTC. This codes for CASSTRVSGSPGEQYF. The J gene is TRBJ2-7, the V gene TRBV7-9, with 9 nucleotides matching TRBD2. This CDR3 contains 16 residues. Per the germline V gene, CDR1 is SEHNR and CDR2 is FQNEAQ (reference sequence). V was pared by 5 bases and J by 6 bases, with 14 bases of the junction left unmatched. Using reference TRBV7-9 and TRBJ2-7 for the parts outside the CDR3, the full variable domain is DTGVSQNPRHKITKRGQNVTFRCDPISEHNRLYWYRQTLGQGPEFLTYFQNEAQLEKSRLLSDRFSAERPKGSFSTLEIQRTEQGDSAMYLCASSTRVSGSPGEQYFGPGTRLTVT.

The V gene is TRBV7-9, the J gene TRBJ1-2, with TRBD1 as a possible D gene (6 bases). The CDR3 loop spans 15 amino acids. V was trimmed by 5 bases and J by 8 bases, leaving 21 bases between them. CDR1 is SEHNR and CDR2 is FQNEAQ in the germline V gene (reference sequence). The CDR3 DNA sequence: TGTGCCAGCAGCCGAGACGTTATCAGGGGCACGGGCTACACCTTC. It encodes CASSRDVIRGTGYTF.

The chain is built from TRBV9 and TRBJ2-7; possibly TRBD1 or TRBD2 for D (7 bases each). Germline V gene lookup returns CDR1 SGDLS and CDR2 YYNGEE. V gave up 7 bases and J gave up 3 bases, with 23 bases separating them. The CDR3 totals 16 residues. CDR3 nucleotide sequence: TGTGCCAGCGGGGACAGCGGGGAGTTTCCGAGCTACGAGCAGTACTTC. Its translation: CASGDSGEFPSYEQYF. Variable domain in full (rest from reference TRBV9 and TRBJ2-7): DSGVTQTPKHLITATGQRVTLRCSPRSGDLSVYWYQQSLDQGLQFLIQYYNGEERAKGNILERFSAQQFPDLHSELNLSSLELGDSALYFCASGDSGEFPSYEQYFGPGTRLTVT.

CDR3 amino acids: CASSWLWARESYEQYF. The CDR3 nucleotides are TGTGCCAGCAGCTGGCTCTGGGCCAGGGAGAGCTACGAGCAGTACTTC. The V and J genes are TRBV27 and TRBJ2-7; D might be TRBD1 or TRBD2, each matching 5 bases. V lost 6 bases to trimming and J lost 3 bases, with 21 bases between them. This CDR3 region has 16 residues. From germline, CDR1 is MNHEY and CDR2 SMNVEV (reference sequence).

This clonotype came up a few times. This chain's CDR3 is CASSLSAGWYEQYF. CDR3 DNA sequence: TGTGCCAGCAGCTTATCCGCAGGGTGGTACGAGCAGTACTTC. The genes are TRBV11-1 and TRBJ2-7; D is perhaps TRBD1 (5 bases). Germline CDR1 and CDR2: SGHAT and FQDESV (reference sequence). The CDR3 contains 14 residues. Trimming took 2 bases from V and 4 from J, leaving 12 bases between them.

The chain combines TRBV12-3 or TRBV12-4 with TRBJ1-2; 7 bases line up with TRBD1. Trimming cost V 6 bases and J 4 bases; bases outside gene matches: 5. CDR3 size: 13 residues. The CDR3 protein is CASSPSGGYGYTF. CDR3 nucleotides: TGTGCCAGCAGCCCGTCAGGGGGCTATGGCTACACCTTC.

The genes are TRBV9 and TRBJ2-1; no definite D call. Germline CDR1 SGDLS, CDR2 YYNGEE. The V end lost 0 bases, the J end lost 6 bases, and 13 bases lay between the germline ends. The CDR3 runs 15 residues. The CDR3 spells CASSVGGELGNEQFF. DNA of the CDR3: TGTGCCAGCAGCGTAGGGGGTGAGCTTGGCAATGAGCAGTTCTTC.